Following are 29 T cell receptor beta chains from one sample sequenced in a study of blood T cell repertoires in COVID-19. Sequencing used immunoSEQ multiplex PCR; TCRdb keeps in-frame clones, though not all of them. The sample includes nearly 300,000 clones, over 85% of them seen just once. The sample was PBMCs or T cells enriched from blood (not recorded which). These receptors were taken from a woman in her forties or fifties who had been exposed to COVID-19.

CDR3 sequence reads: CASSSGGGEYYGYTF. The CDR3 nucleotides read TGTGCCAGCAGCTCTGGAGGGGGCGAATACTATGGCTACACCTTC. This chain links TRBV7-9 with TRBJ1-2, with TRBD1 matching 7 bases. Trimming at V came to 4 bases and at J to 3 bases, leaving 8 bases not matched to a gene. The germline V gene has CDR1 SEHNR and CDR2 FQNEAQ (reference sequence). The CDR3 spans 15 residues.

The chain employs TRBV3-1 (or the pseudogene TRBV3-2) and TRBJ1-2; TRBD1 matches 8 bases. CDR3 size: 13 residues. V was clipped by 4 bases and J by 7 bases; unmatched bases: 5. CDR1 and CDR2 from the germline V gene are LGHDT and YNNKEL (reference sequence). The CDR3 loop reads CASSPDRGGGYTF. The CDR3 nucleotides read TGTGCCAGCAGCCCTGACAGGGGCGGTGGCTACACCTTC.

This clone was observed a single time. This chain connects TRBV2 to TRBJ1-5; 7 nucleotides align to TRBD1. The V gene's germline CDR1 is SNHLY and CDR2 FYNNEI. V shed 6 bases, J shed 3 bases, and the junction held 8 bases outside the gene matches. This CDR3 region has 15 residues. The CDR3 DNA follows: TGTGCCAGCAGCCTGGGACAGTTTTTCAATCAGCCCCAGCATTTT. The encoded protein is CASSLGQFFNQPQHF.

The CDR3 spells CASSVETGTGVDEQFF. The CDR3 DNA sequence: TGTGCCAGCAGCGTAGAGACCGGGACAGGGGTGGATGAGCAGTTCTTC. The chain couples TRBV9 to TRBJ2-1; 10 bases align to TRBD1. V dropped 0 bases and J dropped 8; count of bases not matched to a gene: 8. Germline CDR1 SGDLS, CDR2 YYNGEE. The CDR3 totals 16 residues. The full variable domain, with the rest looked up from reference TRBV9 and TRBJ2-1, is DSGVTQTPKHLITATGQRVTLRCSPRSGDLSVYWYQQSLDQGLQFLIQYYNGEERAKGNILERFSAQQFPDLHSELNLSSLELGDSALYFCASSVETGTGVDEQFFGPGTRLTVL.

This clone was detected only a few times. V gene TRBV28 combines with J gene TRBJ1-5, with a possible D match to TRBD1 (6 bases). The CDR3 totals 16 residues. CDR1 MDHEN and CDR2 SYDVKM come from the germline V gene. V lost 3 bases, J lost 2 bases, and 14 bases lay in between. The CDR3 DNA reads TGTGCCAGCAGTTTCCAACAGGGTTTTGGCAATCAGCCCCAGCATTTT. This gives the protein CASSFQQGFGNQPQHF.

This chain links TRBV2 with TRBJ1-5, with 10 bases matching TRBD1. CDR1 is SNHLY, CDR2 FYNNEI, per germline. The trim removed 8 bases at V and 9 bases at J, leaving 7 bases unmatched. This CDR3 contains 13 residues. For the CDR3, the DNA is TGTGCCAGCCGGACAGGGGGACTTAGGCCCCAGCATTTT. Amino acids: CASRTGGLRPQHF.

The chain couples TRBV6-1 to TRBJ2-7; no firm D call. CDR3 size: 14 residues. The V and J ends lost 3 bases and 0 bases respectively, with 9 bases between them. CDR1 is MNHNS and CDR2 is SASEGT in the germline V gene. CDR3 DNA: TGTGCCAGCAGTGATACCACAGTCTCCTACGAGCAGTACTTC. This sequence encodes CASSDTTVSYEQYF.

The V and J genes are TRBV19 and TRBJ2-7, with 10 bases aligning to TRBD2. CDR1 is LNHDA, CDR2 SQIVND, per germline (reference sequence). The J segment lost 2 bases and the V segment lost 1 base, leaving 2 bases of the junction unmatched. CDR3 size: 15 residues. This chain's CDR3 is CASSIGLAGAYEQYF. CDR3 bases: TGTGCCAGTAGTATAGGCCTAGCGGGAGCCTACGAGCAGTACTTC.

The J gene is TRBJ2-6, the V gene TRBV5-4, with 10 bases aligning to TRBD2. Germline CDR1 and CDR2: SGHNT and YYREEE (reference sequence). The V segment lost 4 bases and the J segment 4 bases; nucleotides outside the gene matches: 14. The CDR3 is 19 amino acids. CDR3 nucleotide sequence: TGTGCCAGCAGCATGGGTCTCAGCGGGGGGGCCCTGGGGGCCAACGTCCTGACTTTC. It translates to CASSMGLSGGALGANVLTF.

This chain joins TRBV29-1 and TRBJ1-5, with 8 bases fitting TRBD1. The germline V gene encodes CDR1 SQVTM and CDR2 ANQGSEA. CDR3 length: 16 amino acids. The trim removed 6 bases at V and 2 bases at J, leaving 12 bases unmatched. This CDR3 reads CSVLPGGTGGNQPQHF. The CDR3 DNA follows: TGCAGCGTCCTCCCTGGAGGGACAGGTGGCAATCAGCCCCAGCATTTT.

With respect to this clone: A junction boundary mismatches the germline segment, possibly from a read error. The V and J genes are TRBV2 and TRBJ2-7, with D maybe TRBD1 (6 bases). CDR1 is SNHLY, CDR2 FYNNEI, per germline. CDR3 length: 16 amino acids. CDR3 loop: CASREGTGTQSYEQYF. The CDR3 DNA reads as TGTGCCAGCAGAGAAGGCACTGGGACACAATCCTACGAGCAGTACTTC.

The rearrangement links TRBV7-2 to TRBJ2-5; D is unresolved. V shed 3 bases and J shed 5 bases, with 10 bases lying between them. Germline V gives CDR1 SGHTA, CDR2 FQGNSA. The CDR3 is 13 amino acids. The CDR3 region is CASSFRPGETQYF. In DNA form, the CDR3 reads TGTGCCAGCAGCTTTCGGCCGGGTGAGACCCAGTACTTC.

V usage is TRBV3-1 (or the pseudogene TRBV3-2) and J usage is TRBJ2-4; 9 bases are shared with TRBD2. Germline V gene lookup returns CDR1 LGHDT and CDR2 YNNKEL (reference sequence). The V gene end was trimmed by 4 bases and the J gene end by 6 bases; junction bases not matched to a gene: 1. This CDR3 spans 13 amino acids. DNA of the CDR3: TGTGCCAGCAGCCCGACTAGCGGAAACATTCAGTACTTC. It specifies CASSPTSGNIQYF.

The CDR3 loop is CASIRGQGANYGYTF. The CDR3 DNA is TGTGCCAGCATCCGAGGCCAGGGGGCTAACTATGGCTACACCTTC. J is TRBJ1-2 and V is TRBV6-5; 7 bases match TRBD1. The CDR3 totals 15 residues. Germline CDR1 is MNHEY and CDR2 is SVGAGI. After removal of 7 bases from V and 0 bases from J, the junction contained 8 bases not matched to a gene.

V is TRBV6-5 and J is TRBJ2-1; 9 positions agree with TRBD1. The CDR3 contains 15 residues. Germline CDR1 and CDR2: MNHEY and SVGAGI. Germline trimming cut 7 bases from V and 7 bases from J; bases unmatched to any gene: 11. CDR3 nucleotides: TGTGCCAGCATTTTCCAAGGGACAGGGATGAATGAGCAGTTCTTC. Protein product: CASIFQGTGMNEQFF.

This chain links TRBV7-9 with TRBJ2-1; the D gene is possibly TRBD2 (5 bases). Looked up from germline, CDR1 is SEHNR and CDR2 is FQNEAQ (reference sequence). Trimming removed 1 base from V and 10 bases from J, with 11 bases in between. The CDR3 contains 13 residues. CDR3 loop: CASSLEAPGEQFF. CDR3 bases: TGTGCCAGCAGCTTAGAGGCTCCGGGGGAGCAGTTCTTC.

The DNA of the CDR3 is TGTGCCAGCAGTGACCCCTGGCTCACAGCGGTCGGGGGTGGGACCCAGTACTTC. Amino acid sequence: CASSDPWLTAVGGGTQYF. The chain is built from TRBV2 and TRBJ2-5; possible D gene TRBD2, 6 bases. V shed 3 bases and J shed 7 bases, with 27 bases lying between them. The length of the CDR3 is 18 residues. CDR1 is SNHLY and CDR2 is FYNNEI in the germline V gene.

This clone was detected once. This chain's CDR3 is CAISDTTTANYGYTF. For the CDR3, the DNA is TGTGCCATCAGTGATACCACCACAGCTAACTATGGCTACACCTTC. The V gene is TRBV10-3, the J gene TRBJ1-2; D call uncertain. Germline V gives CDR1 ENHRY, CDR2 SYGVKD. The CDR3 runs 15 residues. V lost 3 bases, J lost 0 bases, and 11 bases lay in between.

The J gene is TRBJ2-7, the V gene TRBV29-1; TRBD2 might be the D (7 bases). Germline-derived CDR1 and CDR2 are SQVTM and ANQGSEA. The CDR3 is 14 residues long. The V gene lost 5 bases and the J gene lost 0 bases, with 14 bases spanning the gap. The CDR3 nucleotides are TGCAGCGTTCGAACAGGGAGGGCCTCCTACGAGCAGTACTTC. Protein: CSVRTGRASYEQYF.

The chain joins TRBV4-1 to TRBJ1-5, with no clear D. The CDR3 length is 13 residues. V was trimmed by 6 bases and J by 1 base, leaving 7 bases between them. Germline CDR1 reads MGHRA; CDR2 reads YSYEKL. The chain's CDR3 is CASSSGSNQPQHF. Written as DNA, the CDR3 is TGCGCCAGCAGTTCGGGAAGCAATCAGCCCCAGCATTTT.

The chain has TRBV9 and TRBJ2-3; D remains ambiguous. The CDR3 has 13 amino acids. The V and J ends lost 4 bases and 10 bases respectively, with 16 bases between them. From germline, CDR1 is SGDLS and CDR2 YYNGEE. The CDR3 here is CASSPVESASQYF. DNA for the CDR3: TGTGCCAGCAGCCCCGTGGAAAGCGCCTCGCAGTATTTT.

The chain combines TRBV7-9 with TRBJ1-5, with TRBD1 identical over 8 bases. This CDR3 is built from 15 residues. V shed 3 bases and J 4 bases; nucleotides not matched to a gene: 5. Germline V gene data show CDR1 as SEHNR and CDR2 as FQNEAQ (reference sequence). CDR3 bases: TGTGCCAGCAGCTTGGCAGGGGGCGCGAATCAGCCCCAGCATTTT. This encodes CASSLAGGANQPQHF.

The J gene is TRBJ2-7, the V gene TRBV25-1, with a possible D match to TRBD1 (5 bases). The germline CDR1 and CDR2 sequences are MGHDK and SYGVNS. This CDR3 contains 13 residues. The germline V and J ends were trimmed by 6 bases and 0 bases, with 9 bases remaining between them. The CDR3 DNA sequence: TGTGCCAGCAGGAGGACACACTCCTACGAGCAGTACTTC. It encodes CASRRTHSYEQYF.

The chain employs TRBV14 and TRBJ1-3; no firm D call. Germline V gives CDR1 SGHDN, CDR2 FVKESK. The CDR3 contains 14 residues. Trimming took off 2 bases at V and 1 base at J, with 6 bases between the two ends. CDR3 in DNA: TGTGCCAGCAGCCAATGGCGGTCTGGAAACACCATATATTTT. It translates to CASSQWRSGNTIYF.

In its sample, this clone was seen once. CDR3 in amino acids: CASSPGTSWKADTQYF. The CDR3 DNA sequence: TGTGCCAGCAGCCCCGGGACTAGTTGGAAGGCAGATACGCAGTATTTT. The rearrangement links TRBV7-2 to TRBJ2-3; 8 positions agree with TRBD2. The V gene end was trimmed by 5 bases and the J gene end by 4 bases; junction bases not matched to a gene: 11. This CDR3 region has 16 residues. In germline, CDR1 is SGHTA, CDR2 FQGNSA.

In this sample, this clone turned up a few times. J is TRBJ1-5 and V is TRBV27; D is undetermined. V shed 0 bases and J shed 4 bases, with 7 bases lying between them. This CDR3 comprises 14 residues. CDR1 and CDR2 (germline): MNHEY, SMNVEV (reference sequence). As DNA, the CDR3 is TGTGCCAGCAGTTTATCGGGCAAAAATCAGCCCCAGCATTTT. This sequence encodes CASSLSGKNQPQHF.

CDR3 loop: CASSGNFNSPLHF. CDR3 DNA sequence: TGTGCCAGCTCAGGCAACTTCAATTCACCCCTCCACTTT. The V and J genes are TRBV28 and TRBJ1-6, with D hard to call. V lost 8 bases, J lost 7 bases, and 12 bases lay in between. The CDR3 sequence is 13 residues long. Germline values: CDR1 MDHEN, CDR2 SYDVKM.

This sequence joins TRBV7-9 and TRBJ1-3, with TRBD1 as a possible D gene (6 bases). The CDR3 spans 13 residues. The V gene's germline CDR1 is SEHNR and CDR2 FQNEAQ (reference sequence). The V and J ends lost 10 bases and 1 base respectively, with 11 bases between them. CDR3 sequence: CATSQGSGNTIYF. CDR3 in DNA: TGTGCCACATCACAGGGATCTGGAAACACCATATATTTT. The whole variable domain, remainder taken from reference TRBV7-9 and TRBJ1-3, is DTGVSQNPRHKITKRGQNVTFRCDPISEHNRLYWYRQTLGQGPEFLTYFQNEAQLEKSRLLSDRFSAERPKGSFSTLEIQRTEQGDSAMYLCATSQGSGNTIYFGEGSWLTVV.

The chain uses TRBV9 and TRBJ2-3; 7 positions agree with TRBD2. CDR3 size: 15 residues. V gave up 4 bases and J gave up 0 bases; unmatched junction bases: 5. CDR1 SGDLS and CDR2 YYNGEE come from the germline V gene. CDR3 sequence (DNA): TGTGCCAGCAGCATGCGGGACTACAGCACAGATACGCAGTATTTT. Residues: CASSMRDYSTDTQYF.